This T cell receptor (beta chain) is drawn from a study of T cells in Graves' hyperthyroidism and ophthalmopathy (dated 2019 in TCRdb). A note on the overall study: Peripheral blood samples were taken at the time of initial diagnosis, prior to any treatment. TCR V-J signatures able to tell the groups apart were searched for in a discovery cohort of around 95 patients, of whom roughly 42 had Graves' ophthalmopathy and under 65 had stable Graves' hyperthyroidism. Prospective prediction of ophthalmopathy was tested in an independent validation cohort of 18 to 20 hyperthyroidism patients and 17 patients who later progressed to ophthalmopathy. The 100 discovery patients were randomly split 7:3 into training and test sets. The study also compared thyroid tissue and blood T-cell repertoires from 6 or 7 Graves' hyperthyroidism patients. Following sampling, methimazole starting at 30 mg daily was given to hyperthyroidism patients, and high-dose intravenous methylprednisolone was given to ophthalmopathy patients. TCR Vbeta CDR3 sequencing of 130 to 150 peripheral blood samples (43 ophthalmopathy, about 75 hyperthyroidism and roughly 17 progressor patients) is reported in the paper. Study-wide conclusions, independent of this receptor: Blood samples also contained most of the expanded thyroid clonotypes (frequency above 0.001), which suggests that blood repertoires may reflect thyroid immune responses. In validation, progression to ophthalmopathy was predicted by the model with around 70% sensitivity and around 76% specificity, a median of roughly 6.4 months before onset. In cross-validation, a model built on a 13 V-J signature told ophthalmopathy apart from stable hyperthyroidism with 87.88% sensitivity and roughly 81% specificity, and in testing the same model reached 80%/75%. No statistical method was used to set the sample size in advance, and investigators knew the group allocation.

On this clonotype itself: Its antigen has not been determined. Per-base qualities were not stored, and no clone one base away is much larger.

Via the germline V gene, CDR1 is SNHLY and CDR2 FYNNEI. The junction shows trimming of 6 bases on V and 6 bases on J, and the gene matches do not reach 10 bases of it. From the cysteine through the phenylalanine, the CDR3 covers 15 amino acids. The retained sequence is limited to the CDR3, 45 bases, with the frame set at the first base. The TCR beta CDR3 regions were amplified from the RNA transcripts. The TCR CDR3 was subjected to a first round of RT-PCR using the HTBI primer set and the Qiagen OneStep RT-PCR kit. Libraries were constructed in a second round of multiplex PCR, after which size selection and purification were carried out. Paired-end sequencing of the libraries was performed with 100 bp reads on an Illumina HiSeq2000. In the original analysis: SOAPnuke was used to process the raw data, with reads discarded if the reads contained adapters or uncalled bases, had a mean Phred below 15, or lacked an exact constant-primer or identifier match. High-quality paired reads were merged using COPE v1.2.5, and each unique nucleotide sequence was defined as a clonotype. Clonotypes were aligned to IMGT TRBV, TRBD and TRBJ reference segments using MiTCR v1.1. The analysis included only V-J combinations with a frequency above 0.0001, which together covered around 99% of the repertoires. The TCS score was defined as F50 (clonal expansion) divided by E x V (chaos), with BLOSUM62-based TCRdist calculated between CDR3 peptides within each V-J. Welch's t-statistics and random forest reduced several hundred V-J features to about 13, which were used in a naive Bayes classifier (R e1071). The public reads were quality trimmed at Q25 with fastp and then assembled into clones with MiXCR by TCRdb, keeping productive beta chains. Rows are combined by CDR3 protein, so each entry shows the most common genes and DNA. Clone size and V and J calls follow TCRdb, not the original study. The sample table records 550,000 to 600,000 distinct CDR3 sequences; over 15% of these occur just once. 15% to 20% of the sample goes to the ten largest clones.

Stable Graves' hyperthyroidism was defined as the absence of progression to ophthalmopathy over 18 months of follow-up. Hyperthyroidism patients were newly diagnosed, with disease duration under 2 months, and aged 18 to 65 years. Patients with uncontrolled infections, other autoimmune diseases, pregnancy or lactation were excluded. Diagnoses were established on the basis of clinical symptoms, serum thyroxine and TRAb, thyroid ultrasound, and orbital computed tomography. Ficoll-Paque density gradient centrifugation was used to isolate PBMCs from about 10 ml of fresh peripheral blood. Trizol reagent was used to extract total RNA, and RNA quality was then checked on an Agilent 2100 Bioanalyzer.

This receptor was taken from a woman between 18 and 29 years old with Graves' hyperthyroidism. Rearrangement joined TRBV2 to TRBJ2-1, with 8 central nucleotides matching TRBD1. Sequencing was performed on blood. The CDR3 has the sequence CASRADRGASNEQFF. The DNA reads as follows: TGTGCCAGCAGAGCCGACAGGGGAGCGTCCAATGAGCAGTTCTTC.